These 10 T cell receptor beta chains share one sample of origin, sequenced in a study of identical twins. From the 5' RACE reads, TCRdb called clonotypes with MiXCR, one entry per CDR3 protein. The sample lists over 600,000 distinct CDR3 sequences; 21% were seen once. The same data also went into a second study, on T cells expressing NK-cell markers.

Sequenced material: PBMCs. The receptor set was obtained from a woman under 30 in good health.

The V gene is TRBV12-3 or TRBV12-4, the J gene TRBJ2-2, with 7 bases that match TRBD1. The CDR3 length is 15 residues. V lost 3 bases and J lost 5; bases outside the gene matches: 6. This chain's CDR3 is CASSLTGSRTGELFF. Here the CDR3 DNA reads TGTGCCAGCAGTTTGACAGGGAGTAGGACCGGGGAGCTGTTTTTT.

The chain is built from TRBV5-5 and TRBJ2-7; TRBD1 is a possible D gene (8 bases). Looked up from germline, CDR1 is SGHKS and CDR2 is YYEKEE (reference sequence). The CDR3 contains 14 residues. The V end was cut by 4 bases, the J end by 5 bases, with 16 bases between. Written as DNA, the CDR3 is TGTGCCAGCAGCCGGACAGGGAGGGGGAACGAGCAGTACTTC. Its translation is CASSRTGRGNEQYF. Variable domain in full (rest from reference TRBV5-5 and TRBJ2-7): DAGVTQSPTHLIKTRGQQVTLRCSPISGHKSVSWYQQVLGQGPQFIFQYYEKEERGRGNFPDRFSARQFPNYSSELNVNALLLGDSALYLCASSRTGRGNEQYFGPGTRLTVT.

This clonotype has ten or more counts. The chain joins TRBV11-1 to TRBJ2-1; tentatively, D is TRBD1 (5 bases). The CDR3 sequence is 15 residues long. The ends were cut back, 2 bases at V and 2 bases at J, with 10 bases in the middle. Germline assignment: CDR1 SGHAT and CDR2 FQDESV (reference sequence). The chain's CDR3 is CASSLIGQPYNEQFF. The CDR3 DNA reads as TGTGCCAGCAGCTTAATAGGACAACCCTACAATGAGCAGTTCTTC.

This chain links TRBV20-1 with TRBJ2-7, with TRBD1 as a possible D gene (6 bases). Deletions cut 3 bases from V and 4 bases from J, with 13 bases between. CDR1 DFQATT and CDR2 SNEGSKA come from the germline V gene (reference sequence). The CDR3 totals 13 residues. CDR3 sequence: CSASVGHQYEQYF. In nucleotides, the CDR3 is TGCAGTGCTAGTGTGGGACATCAATACGAGCAGTACTTC.

This clonotype was counted only a few times. This chain connects TRBV11-2 to TRBJ2-3; 8 positions agree with TRBD1. The J segment lost 0 bases and the V segment lost 5 bases, leaving 4 bases of the junction unmatched. This CDR3 contains 15 residues. Per germline, CDR1 SGHAT and CDR2 FQNNGV. CDR3 coding DNA: TGTGCCAGCAGCCTGGGACAGGAAAGCACAGATACGCAGTATTTT. Translating gives CASSLGQESTDTQYF.

This clonotype was recorded a few times. The V call is TRBV20-1, the J call TRBJ2-7, with D perhaps given as TRBD1 or TRBD2 (5 bases each). The CDR3 has 14 amino acids. The germline V gene encodes CDR1 DFQATT and CDR2 SNEGSKA (reference sequence). The V end lost 1 base, the J end lost 3 bases, and 13 bases lay between the germline ends. The CDR3 reads CSARVGTESYEQYF. The CDR3 coding sequence is TGCAGTGCTAGAGTCGGGACCGAGAGCTACGAGCAGTACTTC.

The chain carries TRBV5-1 and TRBJ2-1; TRBD1 agrees at 10 bases. The germline gives CDR1 SGHRS, CDR2 YFSETQ. With V trimmed by 0 bases and J by 8 bases, 17 bases remained unmatched. The CDR3 is made up of 19 amino acids. The CDR3 loop is CASSLVIPYRDRGRDEQFF. In DNA form, the CDR3 reads TGCGCCAGCAGCTTGGTTATTCCCTACCGGGACAGGGGCCGGGATGAGCAGTTCTTC.

This rearrangement joins TRBV7-8 to TRBJ2-5; D may be TRBD1 (7 bases). V was trimmed by 5 bases and J by 4 bases, leaving 14 bases between them. The CDR3 has 14 amino acids. Looked up from germline, CDR1 is SGHVS and CDR2 is FQNEAQ. DNA of the CDR3: TGTGCCAGCAGCCCAGGGGGGATCGGAGAGACCCAGTACTTC. It yields the protein CASSPGGIGETQYF.

This clonotype was seen many times. The chain is built from TRBV5-1 and TRBJ1-4; 9 positions agree with TRBD1. Germline V gene lookup returns CDR1 SGHRS and CDR2 YFSETQ. This CDR3 has 14 amino acids. V lost 4 bases, J lost 8 bases, and 6 bases stayed unmatched. The CDR3: CASSPTGGGEKLFF. CDR3 DNA: TGCGCCAGCAGCCCGACAGGGGGTGGAGAAAAACTGTTTTTT.

The chain uses TRBV27 and TRBJ2-7; 13 bases map to TRBD2. The CDR3 is made up of 16 amino acids. Germline values: CDR1 MNHEY, CDR2 SMNVEV (reference sequence). The V segment lost 5 bases and the J segment 5 bases; nucleotides outside the gene matches: 9. The CDR3 DNA reads TGTGCCAGCAGTAAGCCCGGGACTAGCGGGAACCACGAGCAGTACTTC. This codes for CASSKPGTSGNHEQYF.